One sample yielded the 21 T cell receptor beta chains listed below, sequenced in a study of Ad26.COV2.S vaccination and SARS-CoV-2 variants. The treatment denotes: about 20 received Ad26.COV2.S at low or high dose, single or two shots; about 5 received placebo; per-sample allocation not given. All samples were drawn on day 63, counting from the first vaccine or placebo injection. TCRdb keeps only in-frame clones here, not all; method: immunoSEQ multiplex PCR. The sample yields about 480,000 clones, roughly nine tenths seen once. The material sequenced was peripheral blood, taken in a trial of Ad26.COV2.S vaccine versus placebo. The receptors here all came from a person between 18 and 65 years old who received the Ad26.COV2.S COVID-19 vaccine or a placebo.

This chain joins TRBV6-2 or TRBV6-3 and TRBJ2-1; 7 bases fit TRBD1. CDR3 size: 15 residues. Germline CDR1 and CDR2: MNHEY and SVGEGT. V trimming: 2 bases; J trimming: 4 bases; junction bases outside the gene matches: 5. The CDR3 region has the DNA TGTGCCAGCAGTTACCAGGGGGAACGTTACAATGAGCAGTTCTTC. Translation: CASSYQGERYNEQFF.

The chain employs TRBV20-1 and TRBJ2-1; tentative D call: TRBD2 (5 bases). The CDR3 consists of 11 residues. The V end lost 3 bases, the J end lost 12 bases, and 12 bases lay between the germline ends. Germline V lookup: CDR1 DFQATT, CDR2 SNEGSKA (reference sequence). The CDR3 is CSASPTEGQFF. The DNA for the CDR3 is TGCAGTGCTAGTCCCACAGAGGGGCAGTTCTTC.

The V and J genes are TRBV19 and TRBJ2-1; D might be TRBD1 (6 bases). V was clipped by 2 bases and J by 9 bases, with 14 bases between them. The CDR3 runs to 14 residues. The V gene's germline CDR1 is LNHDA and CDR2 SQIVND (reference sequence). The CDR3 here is CASSIRLGAGEQFF. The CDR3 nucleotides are TGTGCCAGTAGTATAAGGTTGGGGGCGGGTGAGCAGTTCTTC.

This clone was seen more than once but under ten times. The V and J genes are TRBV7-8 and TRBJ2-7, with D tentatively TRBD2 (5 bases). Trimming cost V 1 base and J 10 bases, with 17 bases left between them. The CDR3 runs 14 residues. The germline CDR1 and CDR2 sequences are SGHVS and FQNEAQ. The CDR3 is CASSLENPLDYQYF. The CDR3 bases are TGTGCCAGCAGCTTAGAGAACCCACTCGACTATCAGTACTTC. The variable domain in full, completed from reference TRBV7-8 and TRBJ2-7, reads GAGVSQSPRYKVAKRGQDVALRCDPISGHVSLFWYQQALGQGPEFLTYFQNEAQLDKSGLPSDRFFAERPEGSVSTLKIQRTQQEDSAVYLCASSLENPLDYQYFGPGTRLTVT.

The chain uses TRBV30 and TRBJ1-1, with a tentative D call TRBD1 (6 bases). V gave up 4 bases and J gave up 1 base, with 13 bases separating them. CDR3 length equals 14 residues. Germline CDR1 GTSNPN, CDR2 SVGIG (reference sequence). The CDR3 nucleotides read TGTGCCTGGACCAGAGGGGGTTGGAACACTGAAGCTTTCTTT. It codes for CAWTRGGWNTEAFF.

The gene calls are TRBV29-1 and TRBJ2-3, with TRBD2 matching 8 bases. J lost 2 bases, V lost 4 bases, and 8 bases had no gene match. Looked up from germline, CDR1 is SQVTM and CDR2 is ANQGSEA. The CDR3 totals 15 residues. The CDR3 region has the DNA TGCAGCGTTGTGGGGGTAGCGGGGCTCACAGATACGCAGTATTTT. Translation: CSVVGVAGLTDTQYF.

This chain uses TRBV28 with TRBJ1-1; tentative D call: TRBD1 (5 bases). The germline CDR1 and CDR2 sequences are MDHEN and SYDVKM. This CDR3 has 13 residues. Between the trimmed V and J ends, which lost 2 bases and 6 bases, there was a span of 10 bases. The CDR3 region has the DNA TGTGCCAGCAGTTTAAGAGGGGTCCCTGAAGCTTTCTTT. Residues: CASSLRGVPEAFF.

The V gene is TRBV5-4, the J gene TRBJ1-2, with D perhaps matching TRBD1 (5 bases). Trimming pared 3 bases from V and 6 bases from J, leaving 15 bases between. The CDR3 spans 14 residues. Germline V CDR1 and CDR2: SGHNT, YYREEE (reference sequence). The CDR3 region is CASSSVGERHGYTF. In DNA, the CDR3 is TGTGCCAGCAGCTCGGTAGGGGAGCGCCATGGCTACACCTTC.

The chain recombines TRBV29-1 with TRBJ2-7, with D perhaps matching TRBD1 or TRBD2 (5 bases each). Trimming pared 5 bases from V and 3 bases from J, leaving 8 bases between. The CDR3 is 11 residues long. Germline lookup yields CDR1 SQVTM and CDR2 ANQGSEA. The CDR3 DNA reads TGCAGCGTTATGAGGGGCTACGAGCAGTACTTC. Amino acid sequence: CSVMRGYEQYF.

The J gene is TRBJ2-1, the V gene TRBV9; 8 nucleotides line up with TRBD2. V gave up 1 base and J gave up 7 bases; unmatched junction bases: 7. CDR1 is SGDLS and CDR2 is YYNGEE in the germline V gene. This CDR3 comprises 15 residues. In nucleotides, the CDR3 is TGTGCCAGCAGCGTAATGACTAGCGCTGGTAATGAGCAGTTCTTC. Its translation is CASSVMTSAGNEQFF. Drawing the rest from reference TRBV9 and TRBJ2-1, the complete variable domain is DSGVTQTPKHLITATGQRVTLRCSPRSGDLSVYWYQQSLDQGLQFLIQYYNGEERAKGNILERFSAQQFPDLHSELNLSSLELGDSALYFCASSVMTSAGNEQFFGPGTRLTVL.

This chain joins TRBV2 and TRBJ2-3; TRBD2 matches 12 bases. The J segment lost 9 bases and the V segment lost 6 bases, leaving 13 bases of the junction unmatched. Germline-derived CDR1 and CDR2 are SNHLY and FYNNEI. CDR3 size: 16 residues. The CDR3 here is CASSVTLAGGGRTQYF. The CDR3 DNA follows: TGTGCCAGCAGCGTCACACTAGCGGGAGGTGGGAGGACGCAGTATTTT.

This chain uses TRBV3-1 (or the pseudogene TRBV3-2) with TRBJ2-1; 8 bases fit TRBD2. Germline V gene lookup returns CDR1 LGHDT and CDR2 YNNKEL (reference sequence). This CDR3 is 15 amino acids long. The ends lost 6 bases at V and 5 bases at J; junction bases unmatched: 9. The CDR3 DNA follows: TGTGCCAGCAGATTACTAGCGGACCCTAACAATGAGCAGTTCTTC. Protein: CASRLLADPNNEQFF.

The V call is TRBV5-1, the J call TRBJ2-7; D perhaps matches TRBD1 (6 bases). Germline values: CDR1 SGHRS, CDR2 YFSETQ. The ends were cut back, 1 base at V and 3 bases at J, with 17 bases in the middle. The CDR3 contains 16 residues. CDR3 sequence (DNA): TGCGCCAGCAGCTTGATCTCAGGGGAAGGCGGCTACGAGCAGTACTTC. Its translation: CASSLISGEGGYEQYF.

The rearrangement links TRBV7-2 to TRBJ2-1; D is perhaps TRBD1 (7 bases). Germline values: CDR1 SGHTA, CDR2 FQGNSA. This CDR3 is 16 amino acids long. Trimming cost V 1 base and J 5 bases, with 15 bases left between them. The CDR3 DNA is TGTGCCAGCAGCTTAGTCTCGGGCAGGGGGGACAATGAGCAGTTCTTC. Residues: CASSLVSGRGDNEQFF.

The CDR3 nucleotides are TGCAGACTAGGACTAGCGGGAGGCCAGTACTTC. This encodes CRLGLAGGQYF. The chain carries TRBV20-1 and TRBJ2-7, with TRBD2 matching over 14 bases. CDR3 size: 11 residues. CDR1 DFQATT and CDR2 SNEGSKA come from the germline V gene (reference sequence).

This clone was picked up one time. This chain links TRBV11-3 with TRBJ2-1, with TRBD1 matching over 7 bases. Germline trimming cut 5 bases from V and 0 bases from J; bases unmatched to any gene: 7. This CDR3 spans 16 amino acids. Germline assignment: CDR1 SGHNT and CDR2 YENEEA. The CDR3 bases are TGTGCCAGCAGCCCCTACCGGGACAGCTCCTACAATGAGCAGTTCTTC. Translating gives CASSPYRDSSYNEQFF.

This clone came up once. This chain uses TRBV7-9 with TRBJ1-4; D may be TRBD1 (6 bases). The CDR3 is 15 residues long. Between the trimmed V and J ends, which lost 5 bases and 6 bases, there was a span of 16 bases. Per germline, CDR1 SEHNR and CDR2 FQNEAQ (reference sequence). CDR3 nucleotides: TGTGCCAGCAGCCCGGGGGGGACACGCCATGAAAAACTGTTTTTT. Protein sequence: CASSPGGTRHEKLFF.

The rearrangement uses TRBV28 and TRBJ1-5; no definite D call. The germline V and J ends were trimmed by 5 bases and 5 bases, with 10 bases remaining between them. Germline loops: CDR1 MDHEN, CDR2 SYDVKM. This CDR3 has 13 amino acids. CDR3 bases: TGTGCCAGCAGTGACCGTTCCGATCAGCCCCAGCATTTT. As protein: CASSDRSDQPQHF.

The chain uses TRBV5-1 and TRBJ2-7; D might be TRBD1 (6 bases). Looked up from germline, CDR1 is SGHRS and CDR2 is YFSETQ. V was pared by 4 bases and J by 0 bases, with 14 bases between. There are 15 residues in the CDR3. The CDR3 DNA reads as TGCGCCAGCAGCCCCGGACAGCCGAGCTCCTACGAGCAGTACTTC. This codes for CASSPGQPSSYEQYF. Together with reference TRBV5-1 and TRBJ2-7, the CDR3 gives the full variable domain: KAGVTQTPRYLIKTRGQQVTLSCSPISGHRSVSWYQQTPGQGLQFLFEYFSETQRNKGNFPGRFSGRQFSNSRSEMNVSTLELGDSALYLCASSPGQPSSYEQYFGPGTRLTVT.

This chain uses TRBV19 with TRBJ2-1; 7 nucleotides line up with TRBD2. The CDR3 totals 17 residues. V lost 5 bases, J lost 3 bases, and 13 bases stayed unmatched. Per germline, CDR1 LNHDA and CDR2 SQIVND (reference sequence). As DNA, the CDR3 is TGTGCCAGTAGTCCCCGTGATGTAGCGGGTTTCTACAATGAGCAGTTCTTC. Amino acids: CASSPRDVAGFYNEQFF. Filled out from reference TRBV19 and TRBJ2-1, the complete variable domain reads DGGITQSPKYLFRKEGQNVTLSCEQNLNHDAMYWYRQDPGQGLRLIYYSQIVNDFQKGDIAEGYSVSREKKESFPLTVTSAQKNPTAFYLCASSPRDVAGFYNEQFFGPGTRLTVL.

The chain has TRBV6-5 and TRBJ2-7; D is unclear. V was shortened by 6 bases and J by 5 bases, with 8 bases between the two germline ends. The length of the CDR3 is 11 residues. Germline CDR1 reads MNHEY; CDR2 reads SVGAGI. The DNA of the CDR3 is TGTGCCAGCAGACTATCCCACGAGCAGTACTTC. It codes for CASRLSHEQYF.